The rows below give T cell receptor beta chains drawn from one sample of a study of shared clonotypes between healthy human individuals. Sequenced by immunoSEQ multiplex PCR; TCRdb stores in-frame clones only, minus some. The table has about 520,000 clones, approximately 94% seen once. Sequenced input: naive CD4+ T cells sorted from blood. These receptors all stem from a woman aged 25 to 39 in good health. Both conserved end residues are part of each CDR3. Fields, in order: V gene, clone size, D gene, J gene, CDR3 DNA, CDR3 protein. The D gene is left open where the match is weak. Rows may omit the clone size; those that give it use once, few, many or a size class.

TRBV19	NA	TRBD1	TRBJ2-7	TGTGCCAGTAGTATAGATCTTGCGACAGGGGCCTACGAGCAGTACTTC	CASSIDLATGAYEQYF
TRBV10-1	NA	TRBD1	TRBJ2-2	TGCGCCAGCAGTGCCACAGGGGGAGACACCGGGGAGCTGTTTTTT	CASSATGGDTGELFF
TRBV28	NA	NA	TRBJ2-1	TGTGCCAGCAGAGAAGCGGCCGGACGGTTATCCTACAATGAGCAGTTCTTC	CASREAAGRLSYNEQFF
TRBV10-2	once	NA	TRBJ1-1	TGCGCCAGCATAGACAGAGGGGGCACTGAAGCTTTCTTT	CASIDRGGTEAFF
TRBV5-1	NA	TRBD2	TRBJ2-7	TGCGCCAGCAGCTTTCTAGCGGGAAAAGAGTACGAGCAGTACTTC	CASSFLAGKEYEQYF
TRBV4-2	NA	NA	TRBJ2-6	TGTGCCAGCAGCCAAGAGGGGGTTGGGGCCAACGTCCTGACTTTC	CASSQEGVGANVLTF
TRBV28	NA	NA	TRBJ1-1	TGTGCCAGCAGTTTCAGGTGGGCTGAAGCTTTCTTT	CASSFRWAEAFF
TRBV18	NA	NA	TRBJ2-1	TGTGCCAGCTCACTTGGGACTTACAATGAGCAGTTCTTC	CASSLGTYNEQFF
TRBV21-1	NA	NA	TRBJ2-5	TGTGCCAGCAGCGGGACAGGGAAGTACTTC	CASSGTGKYF
TRBV28	NA	TRBD2	TRBJ2-7	TGTGCCAGCAGCTATATCAGCGGGGTCTACGAGCAGTACTTC	CASSYISGVYEQYF
TRBV9	NA	TRBD2	TRBJ2-7	TGTGCCAGCAGCGTAGGACTAGCGGGAGTGCGGTACGAGCAGTACTTC	CASSVGLAGVRYEQYF
TRBV20-1	NA	NA	TRBJ2-7	TGCAGTGCTAGACGTAGTTACGAGCAGTACTTC	CSARRSYEQYF
TRBV4-2	NA	NA	TRBJ2-5	TGTGCCAGCAGCCAGAAGACTAGTGGGAGGACCCAGTACTTC	CASSQKTSGRTQYF
TRBV10-2	NA	TRBD2	TRBJ2-2	TGCGCCAGCAAGGGATTAGCGGGAGAGAGGGCCACCGGGGAGCTGTTTTTT	CASKGLAGERATGELFF
TRBV6-4	once	TRBD1	TRBJ1-1	TGTGCCAGCAGGAGAACAGGGGAGACTGAAGCTTTCTTT	CASRRTGETEAFF
TRBV2	NA	NA	TRBJ1-4	TGTGCCAGCAGTGCCGACTCCGGACGGCTGTTTTTT	CASSADSGRLFF
TRBV7-9	NA	NA	TRBJ1-2	TGTGCCAGCAGCTTAACCGGGATTCACTATGGCTACACCTTC	CASSLTGIHYGYTF
TRBV6-1	NA	NA	TRBJ2-7	TGTGCCAGCAGATTCGGGGGCTGGTACGAGCAGTACTTC	CASRFGGWYEQYF
TRBV27	NA	TRBD2	TRBJ2-1	TGTGCCAGTAACTCACTAGCGGGAGAATACAATGAGCAGTTCTTC	CASNSLAGEYNEQFF
TRBV5-4	NA	TRBD2	TRBJ2-7	TGTGCCAGCAGCTGGGGACTAGCGGGAAACTACGAGCAGTACTTC	CASSWGLAGNYEQYF
TRBV18	NA	TRBD1	TRBJ2-7	TGTGCCAGCTCTCGGACAGGGGAGTCCTACGAGCAGTACTTC	CASSRTGESYEQYF
TRBV14	NA	NA	TRBJ2-1	TGTGCCAGCAGCCCTTCTCAGATAGTGCAGTTCTTC	CASSPSQIVQFF
TRBV14	NA	NA	TRBJ2-1	TGTGCCAGCAGCCAAACCGGGGCACAGATAGCCTACAATGAGCAGTTCTTC	CASSQTGAQIAYNEQFF
TRBV18	NA	TRBD2	TRBJ2-1	TGTGCCAGCTCACCATCAGTAGCGGGAGGGCATGAGCAGTTCTTC	CASSPSVAGGHEQFF
TRBV28	NA	NA	TRBJ2-7	TGTGCCAGCAGACAGGGCGAGCAGTACTTC	CASRQGEQYF
TRBV29-1	NA	NA	TRBJ2-5	TGCAGCGTTCCGTCGGTACCTTTCCTTCAGACCCAGTACTTC	CSVPSVPFLQTQYF
TRBV28	NA	TRBD1	TRBJ2-7	TGTGCCAGCAGTCAGGACAGGGTCGAGCAGTACTTC	CASSQDRVEQYF
TRBV28	NA	NA	TRBJ2-1	TGTGCCAGCAGTTTCGGGGACCATAACAATGAGCAGTTCTTC	CASSFGDHNNEQFF
TRBV18	NA	NA	TRBJ2-7	TGTGCCAGCTCACCCCCGGGACTGTACTCTAACGAGCAGTACTTC	CASSPPGLYSNEQYF